This TCR beta chain originates from a study of post-analysis software for immune sequencing data. Study overall: Both relapsing-remitting and secondary progressive multiple sclerosis featured among the disease courses, as did progressive-relapsing multiple sclerosis.

This clonotype was seen many times. Its antigen is not identified. Per germline, CDR1 SQVTM and CDR2 ANQGSEA. The CDR3 is 13 amino acids. Between the trimmed V and J ends, which lost 7 bases and 5 bases, there was a span of 17 bases. The TCR beta cDNA libraries contained unique molecular identifiers. From the PCR reads, TCRdb called clonotypes with MiXCR, one entry per CDR3 protein. The data show about 200,000 distinct CDR3 sequences, 29% seen once. General study findings and limits: Roughly five TRBV segments appeared more often in patients than in controls, and TRBV5-6, TRBV5-1 and TRBV20-1 were among these. Those with multiple sclerosis, the patient group, showed significantly lower normalized Chao1 diversity than controls.

Sequencing used blood. This TCR was recovered from a girl under 18 with multiple sclerosis. The chain is built from TRBV29-1 and TRBJ2-5; D ambiguous. CDR3 coding DNA: TGCAGCGGTCACAGTGCCGGCCAGGAGACCCAGTACTTC. This codes for CSGHSAGQETQYF.